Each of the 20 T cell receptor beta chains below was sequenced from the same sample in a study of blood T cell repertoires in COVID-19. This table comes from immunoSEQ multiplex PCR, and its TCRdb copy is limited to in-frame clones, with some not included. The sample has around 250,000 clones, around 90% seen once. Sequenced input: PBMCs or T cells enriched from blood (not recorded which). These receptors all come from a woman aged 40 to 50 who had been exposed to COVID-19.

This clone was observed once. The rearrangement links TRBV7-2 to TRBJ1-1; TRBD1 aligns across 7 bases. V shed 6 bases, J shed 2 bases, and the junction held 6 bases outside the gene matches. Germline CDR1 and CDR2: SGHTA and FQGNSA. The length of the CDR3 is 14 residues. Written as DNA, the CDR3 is TGTGCCAGCAGGACCGGGACAGTCAACACTGAAGCTTTCTTT. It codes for CASRTGTVNTEAFF.

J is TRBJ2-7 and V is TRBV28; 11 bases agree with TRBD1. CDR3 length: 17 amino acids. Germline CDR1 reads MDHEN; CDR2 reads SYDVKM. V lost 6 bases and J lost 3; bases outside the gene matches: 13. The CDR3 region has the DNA TGTGCCAGCAGGGCCGGGACAGGGGGTATGAAGGGCTACGAGCAGTACTTC. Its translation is CASRAGTGGMKGYEQYF.

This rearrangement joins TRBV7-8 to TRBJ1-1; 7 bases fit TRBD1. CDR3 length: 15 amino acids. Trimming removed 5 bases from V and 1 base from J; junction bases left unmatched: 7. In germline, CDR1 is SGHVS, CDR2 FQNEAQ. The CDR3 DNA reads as TGTGCCAGCAGCCCTTATGAGGGGGCGAACACTGAAGCTTTCTTT. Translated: CASSPYEGANTEAFF.

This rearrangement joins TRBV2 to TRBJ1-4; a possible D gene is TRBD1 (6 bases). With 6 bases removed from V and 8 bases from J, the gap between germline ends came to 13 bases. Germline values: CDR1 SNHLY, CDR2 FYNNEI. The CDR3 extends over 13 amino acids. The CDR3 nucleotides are TGTGCCAGCAGACAGGGATATGGAGAAAAACTGTTTTTT. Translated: CASRQGYGEKLFF.

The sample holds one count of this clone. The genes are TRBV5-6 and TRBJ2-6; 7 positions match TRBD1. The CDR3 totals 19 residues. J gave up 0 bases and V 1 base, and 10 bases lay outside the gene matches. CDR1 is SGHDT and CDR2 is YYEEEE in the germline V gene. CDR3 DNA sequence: TGTGCCAGCAGCTTGAAGACAGGGCCAAATCTCTCTGGGGCCAACGTCCTGACTTTC. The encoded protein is CASSLKTGPNLSGANVLTF.

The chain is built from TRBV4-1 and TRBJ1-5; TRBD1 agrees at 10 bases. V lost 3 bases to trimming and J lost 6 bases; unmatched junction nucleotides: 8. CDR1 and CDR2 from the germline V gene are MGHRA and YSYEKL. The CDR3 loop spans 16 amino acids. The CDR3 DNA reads TGCGCCAGCAGCCACTTGACAGGGGGCATAGGTCAGCCCCAGCATTTT. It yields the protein CASSHLTGGIGQPQHF.

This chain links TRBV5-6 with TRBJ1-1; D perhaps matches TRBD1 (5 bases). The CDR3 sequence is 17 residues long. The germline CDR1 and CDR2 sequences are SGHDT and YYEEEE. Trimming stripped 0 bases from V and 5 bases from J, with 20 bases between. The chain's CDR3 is CASSLEGQQVLKTEAFF. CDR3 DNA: TGTGCCAGCAGCTTGGAGGGGCAGCAAGTTCTAAAGACTGAAGCTTTCTTT.

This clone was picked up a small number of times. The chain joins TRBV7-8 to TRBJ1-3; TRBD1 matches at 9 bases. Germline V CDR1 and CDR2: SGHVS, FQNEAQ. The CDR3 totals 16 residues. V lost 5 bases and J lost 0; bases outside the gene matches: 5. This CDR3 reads CASSQGTGRSGNTIYF. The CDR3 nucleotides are TGTGCCAGCAGCCAAGGGACAGGGCGCTCTGGAAACACCATATATTTT.

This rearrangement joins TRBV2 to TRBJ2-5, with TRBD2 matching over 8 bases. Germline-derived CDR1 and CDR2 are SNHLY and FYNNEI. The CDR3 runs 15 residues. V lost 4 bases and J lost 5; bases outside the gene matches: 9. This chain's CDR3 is CASSAGLVFLETQYF. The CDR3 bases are TGTGCCAGCAGTGCGGGACTAGTCTTCCTGGAGACCCAGTACTTC.

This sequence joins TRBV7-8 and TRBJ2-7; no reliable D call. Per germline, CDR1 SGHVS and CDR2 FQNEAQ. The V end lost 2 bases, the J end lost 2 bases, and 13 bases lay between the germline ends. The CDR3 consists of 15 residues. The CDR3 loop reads CASSLRSEETYEQYF. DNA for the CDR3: TGTGCCAGCAGCTTAAGATCCGAGGAGACCTACGAGCAGTACTTC. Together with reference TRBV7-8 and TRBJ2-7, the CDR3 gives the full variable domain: GAGVSQSPRYKVAKRGQDVALRCDPISGHVSLFWYQQALGQGPEFLTYFQNEAQLDKSGLPSDRFFAERPEGSVSTLKIQRTQQEDSAVYLCASSLRSEETYEQYFGPGTRLTVT.

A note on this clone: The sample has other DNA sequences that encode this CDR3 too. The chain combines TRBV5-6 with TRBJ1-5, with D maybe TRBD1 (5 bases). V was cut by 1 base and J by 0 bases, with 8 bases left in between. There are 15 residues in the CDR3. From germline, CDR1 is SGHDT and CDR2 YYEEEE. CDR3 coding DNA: TGTGCCAGCAGCTTGAGGGGTTATAGCAATCAGCCCCAGCATTTT. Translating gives CASSLRGYSNQPQHF.

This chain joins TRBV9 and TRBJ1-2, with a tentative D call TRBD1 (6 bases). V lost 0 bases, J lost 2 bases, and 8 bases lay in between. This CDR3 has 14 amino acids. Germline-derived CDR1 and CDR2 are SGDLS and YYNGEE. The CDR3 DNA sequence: TGTGCCAGCAGCGTAGGAAGGGGGAACTATGGCTACACCTTC. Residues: CASSVGRGNYGYTF.

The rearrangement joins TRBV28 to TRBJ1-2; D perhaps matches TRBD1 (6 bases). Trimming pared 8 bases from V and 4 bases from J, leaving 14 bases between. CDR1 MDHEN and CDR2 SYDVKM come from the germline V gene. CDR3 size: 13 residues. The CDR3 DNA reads TGTGCCAGCGTGACAGGAGCACTCTATGGCTACACCTTC. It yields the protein CASVTGALYGYTF.

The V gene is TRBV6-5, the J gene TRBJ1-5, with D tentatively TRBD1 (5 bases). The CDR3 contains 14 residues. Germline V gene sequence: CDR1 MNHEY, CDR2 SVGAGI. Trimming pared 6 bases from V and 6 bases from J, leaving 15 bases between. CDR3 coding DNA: TGTGCCAGCAGCCGGGCGGGACTTGGTCAGCCCCAGCATTTT. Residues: CASSRAGLGQPQHF.

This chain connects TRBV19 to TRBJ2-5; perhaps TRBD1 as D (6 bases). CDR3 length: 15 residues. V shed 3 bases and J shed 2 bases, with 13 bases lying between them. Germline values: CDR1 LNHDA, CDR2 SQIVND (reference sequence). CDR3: CASSMTWGQQETQYF. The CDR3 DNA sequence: TGTGCCAGTAGTATGACCTGGGGGCAACAAGAGACCCAGTACTTC.

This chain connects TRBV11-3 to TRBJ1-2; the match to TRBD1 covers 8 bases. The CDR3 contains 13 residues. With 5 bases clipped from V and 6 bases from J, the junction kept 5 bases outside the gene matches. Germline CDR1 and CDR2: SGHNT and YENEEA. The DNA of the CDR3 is TGTGCCAGCAGCACGGACAGGGCCCATGGCTACACCTTC. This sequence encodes CASSTDRAHGYTF.

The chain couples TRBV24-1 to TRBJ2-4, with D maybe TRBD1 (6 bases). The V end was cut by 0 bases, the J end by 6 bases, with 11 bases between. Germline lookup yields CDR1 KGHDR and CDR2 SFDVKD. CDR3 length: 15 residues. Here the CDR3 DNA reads TGTGCCACCAGTGATTTGGCGGACAGCTTAAACATTCAGTACTTC. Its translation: CATSDLADSLNIQYF.

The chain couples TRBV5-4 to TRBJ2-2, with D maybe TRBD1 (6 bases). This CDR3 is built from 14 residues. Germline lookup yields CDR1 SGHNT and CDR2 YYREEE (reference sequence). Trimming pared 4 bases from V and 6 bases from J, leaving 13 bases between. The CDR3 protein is CASSPTGSPGELFF. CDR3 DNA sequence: TGTGCCAGCAGCCCAACAGGGTCTCCCGGGGAGCTGTTTTTT.

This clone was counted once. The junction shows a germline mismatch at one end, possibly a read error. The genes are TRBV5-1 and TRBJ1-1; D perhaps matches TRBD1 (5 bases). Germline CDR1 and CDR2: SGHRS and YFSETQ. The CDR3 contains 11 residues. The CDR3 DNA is TGTGCCAGCAGAAGGGGCACTGAAGCTTTCTTT. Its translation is CASRRGTEAFF.

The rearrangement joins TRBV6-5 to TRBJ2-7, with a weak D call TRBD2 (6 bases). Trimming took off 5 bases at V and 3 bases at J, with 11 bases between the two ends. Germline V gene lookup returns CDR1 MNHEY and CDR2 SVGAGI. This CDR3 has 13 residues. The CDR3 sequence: CASSLGGGYEQYF. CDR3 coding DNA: TGTGCCAGCAGTCTCGGGGGAGGCTACGAGCAGTACTTC.